This TCR beta chain was captured in a study of T-cell memory formation after mild COVID-19. Study-level background: For the most part, TCR clusters were specific to one donor. Overall study results and limits: Contracting clones, day 15 to 85, had balanced CD4/CD8, and later expanders favored CD4+.

As concerns this clonotype: As yet, its antigen is unknown.

Per germline, CDR1 SGDLS and CDR2 YYNGEE. The length of the CDR3 is 14 residues. The junction had 4 bases not matched to a gene; V was cut back by 3 bases and J by 4 bases. 5'RACE, which relied on constant-segment primers, yielded TCR alpha and TCR beta cDNA libraries carrying sample barcodes and UMIs. One entry per CDR3 protein, called by TCRdb with MiXCR from the 5' RACE reads. The profile shows 250,000 to 300,000 distinct CDR3 sequences, roughly 15% of them singletons. The chain links TRBV9 to TRBJ2-1; 7 bases map to TRBD2. The source is a man in his late teens or twenties who had mild COVID-19 (a few samples of this study predate the infection). Cell type and time point are not known. The sequenced sample consisted of PBMCs or a T cell subset sorted from them (not recorded which). CDR3 bases: TGTGCCAGCAGCGAGCGGGGCATGTACAATGAGCAGTTCTTC. Translating it yields CASSERGMYNEQFF.